Below are 18 T cell receptor beta chains sequenced from a single sample in a study of CD8+ T cells in alopecia areata. The treatment denotes: oral pan-JAK inhibitor, 5-10 mg twice daily. Isolated RNA was reverse transcribed into cDNA used as the sequencing template. Sequencing used immunoSEQ multiplex PCR; TCRdb keeps in-frame clones, though not all of them. The sample lists about 150,000 clones, approximately 65% occurring once. The sample was CD4+ T cells sorted from blood, taken at week 4, from a patient treated with tofacitinib. The receptors shown here come from a human donor with alopecia areata.

About this clone itself: One end of the junction fails to match germline, which may point to a read error. This chain uses TRBV5-6 with TRBJ1-1; 11 bases agree with TRBD1. Germline V gene data show CDR1 as SGHDT and CDR2 as YYEEEE. CDR3 length: 16 residues. CDR3 residues: CASSSEGTGGNTEALF. For the CDR3, the DNA is TGTGCCAGCAGTTCCGAGGGGACAGGGGGGAACACTGAAGCTCTCTTT.

The V gene is TRBV5-4, the J gene TRBJ1-2; unclear D gene. CDR1 and CDR2 from the germline V gene are SGHNT and YYREEE (reference sequence). The CDR3 has 18 residues. With 0 bases removed from V and 6 bases from J, the gap between germline ends came to 24 bases. The CDR3 bases are TGTGCCAGCAGCTTGGCCAGGCAGTCCGGGCTTCGAGAACATGGCTACACCTTC. This sequence encodes CASSLARQSGLREHGYTF.

The rearrangement joins TRBV4-2 to TRBJ1-1; no reliable D call. CDR1 LGHNA and CDR2 YNFKEQ come from the germline V gene. The CDR3 spans 14 residues. The germline V and J ends were trimmed by 4 bases and 6 bases, with 15 bases remaining between them. CDR3 protein: CASSRERAGAEAFF. The CDR3 DNA sequence: TGTGCCAGCAGCCGAGAAAGGGCCGGGGCTGAAGCTTTCTTT.

A few counts support this clone. V gene TRBV6-6 combines with J gene TRBJ2-3; TRBD2 is a possible D gene (6 bases). The germline V and J ends were trimmed by 6 bases and 0 bases, with 13 bases remaining between them. This CDR3 is built from 15 residues. Looked up from germline, CDR1 is MNHNY and CDR2 is SVGAGI (reference sequence). The CDR3 DNA sequence: TGTGCCAGCAGCTTTCCCGGGACTAGCACAGATACGCAGTATTTT. As protein: CASSFPGTSTDTQYF.

There are many counts of this clone. This chain joins TRBV9 and TRBJ2-3; TRBD2 agrees at 9 bases. The CDR3 extends over 17 amino acids. Germline values: CDR1 SGDLS, CDR2 YYNGEE. Trimming cost V 0 bases and J 5 bases; bases outside gene matches: 10. The CDR3 sequence: CASSVDGPSGVKDTQYF. The DNA of the CDR3 is TGTGCCAGCAGCGTAGACGGTCCTAGCGGGGTGAAAGATACGCAGTATTTT.

This sequence joins TRBV13 and TRBJ2-1; tentative D call: TRBD2 (6 bases). This CDR3 is 16 amino acids long. Germline assignment: CDR1 PRHDT and CDR2 FYEKMQ (reference sequence). Trimming left V 1 base short and J 2 bases short, with 12 bases between. The CDR3: CASSLVAQRAYNEQFF. The DNA of the CDR3 is TGTGCCAGCAGCTTAGTGGCCCAGCGGGCCTACAATGAGCAGTTCTTC.

The rearrangement uses TRBV23-1 and TRBJ1-4; D is perhaps TRBD1 (6 bases). TRBV23-1 is an ORF; its function is uncertain. Trimming stripped 9 bases from V and 8 bases from J, with 13 bases between. The CDR3 is made up of 12 amino acids. The CDR3 sequence is CARSGDEEKLFF. In DNA form, the CDR3 reads TGCGCCAGGTCAGGGGATGAGGAAAAACTGTTTTTT.

This clone was observed a few times. J is TRBJ1-5 and V is TRBV30; 7 positions agree with TRBD1. Germline-derived CDR1 and CDR2 are GTSNPN and SVGIG (reference sequence). The V and J ends lost 2 bases and 5 bases, in that order; junction bases with no gene match: 3. The CDR3 consists of 13 residues. CDR3 coding DNA: TGTGCCTGGAGTCACAGGGGTTATCAGCCCCAGCATTTT. Protein: CAWSHRGYQPQHF.

V is TRBV5-1 and J is TRBJ1-1, with a tentative D call TRBD1 (5 bases). This CDR3 spans 15 amino acids. Germline V gene data show CDR1 as SGHRS and CDR2 as YFSETQ. Trimming left V 0 bases short and J 4 bases short, with 13 bases between. The CDR3 DNA follows: TGCGCCAGCAGCTTGGAGGGGCCGTCCAGCACTGAAGCTTTCTTT. Translation: CASSLEGPSSTEAFF.

The gene calls are TRBV30 and TRBJ2-2, with D uncertain. V was cut by 2 bases and J by 10 bases, with 14 bases left in between. Looked up from germline, CDR1 is GTSNPN and CDR2 is SVGIG (reference sequence). The CDR3 length is 13 residues. The CDR3 here is CAWSSNAVVELFF. CDR3 nucleotides: TGTGCCTGGAGTAGTAATGCGGTAGTGGAGCTGTTTTTT.

The chain uses TRBV4-3 and TRBJ2-7, with D tentatively TRBD2 (6 bases). CDR3 length: 14 amino acids. V lost 4 bases to trimming and J lost 5 bases, with 15 bases between them. Germline-derived CDR1 and CDR2 are LGHNA and YSLEER. CDR3 protein: CASSLGLRADEQYF. As DNA, the CDR3 is TGCGCCAGCAGCCTGGGACTCCGGGCCGACGAGCAGTACTTC.

The chain employs TRBV29-1 and TRBJ2-5; D is uncertain. Germline V gene data show CDR1 as SQVTM and CDR2 as ANQGSEA. The CDR3 extends over 11 amino acids. V shed 4 bases and J shed 5 bases, with 8 bases lying between them. CDR3 protein: CSVGKVETQYF. For the CDR3, the DNA is TGCAGCGTTGGGAAGGTTGAGACCCAGTACTTC. The complete variable domain, with remaining parts taken from reference TRBV29-1 and TRBJ2-5, reads SAVISQKPSRDICQRGTSLTIQCQVDSQVTMMFWYRQQPGQSLTLIATANQGSEATYESGFVIDKFPISRPNLTFSTLTVSNMSPEDSSIYLCSVGKVETQYFGPGTRLLVL.

This clone was seen ten or more times. The rearrangement uses TRBV27 and TRBJ2-7; 9 nucleotides line up with TRBD1. The junction had 7 bases not matched to a gene; V was cut back by 4 bases and J by 6 bases. The CDR3 sequence is 14 residues long. Germline V gene data show CDR1 as MNHEY and CDR2 as SMNVEV (reference sequence). CDR3 in amino acids: CASSSTQGAGEQYF. In DNA, the CDR3 is TGTGCCAGCAGTTCGACACAGGGGGCGGGCGAGCAGTACTTC.

In its sample, this clone was seen a few times. The chain recombines TRBV11-2 with TRBJ2-5, with D perhaps assigned TRBD1 or TRBD2 (5 bases each). The V and J ends lost 5 bases and 5 bases respectively, with 12 bases between them. In germline, CDR1 is SGHAT, CDR2 FQNNGV. This CDR3 is 13 amino acids long. The CDR3 sequence: CASSPRGWETQYF. DNA for the CDR3: TGTGCCAGCAGCCCCCGGGGCTGGGAGACCCAGTACTTC.

CDR3 coding DNA: TGTGCCTGGCATCCGACTAGCGGGGGCTACAATGAGCAGTTCTTC. This gives the protein CAWHPTSGGYNEQFF. This chain joins TRBV30 and TRBJ2-1; 12 nucleotides line up with TRBD2. Germline loops: CDR1 GTSNPN, CDR2 SVGIG (reference sequence). The length of the CDR3 is 15 residues. The V and J ends lost 5 bases and 3 bases, in that order; junction bases with no gene match: 5.

The gene calls are TRBV5-1 and TRBJ2-1; 7 bases are a match to TRBD2. Trimming cost V 4 bases and J 0 bases; bases outside gene matches: 7. CDR3 length: 16 residues. Germline V gene data show CDR1 as SGHRS and CDR2 as YFSETQ. Here the CDR3 DNA reads TGCGCCAGCAGCGGCCCTAGCGGAAGCTCCTACAATGAGCAGTTCTTC. Its translation: CASSGPSGSSYNEQFF.

The V and J genes are TRBV9 and TRBJ1-2; D gene ambiguous. V was clipped by 0 bases and J by 5 bases, with 14 bases between them. The germline V gene encodes CDR1 SGDLS and CDR2 YYNGEE. This CDR3 region has 15 residues. DNA for the CDR3: TGTGCCAGCAGCGTAGAGCGGGAGGAGGCGTATGGCTACACCTTC. Its protein is CASSVEREEAYGYTF.

This chain joins TRBV4-2 and TRBJ1-2, with D possibly matching TRBD1 (5 bases). The germline V gene encodes CDR1 LGHNA and CDR2 YNFKEQ. V dropped 4 bases and J dropped 9 bases, with 15 bases sitting between them. This CDR3 contains 13 residues. In DNA form, the CDR3 reads TGTGCCAGCAGCCTTAAAGGGGAGAAGAGCTACACCTTC. Translated, it gives CASSLKGEKSYTF.